These 23 T cell receptor beta chains came from one sample sequenced in a study of response to subunit inactivated influenza vaccine. TCRdb analysed the RT-PCR reads with MiXCR anew, one entry per CDR3 protein. The sample shows almost 600,000 distinct CDR3 sequences, roughly 15% of them seen only once. The sample in question was PBMCs from blood, obtained 11 to 12 days after vaccination. The receptors originated from a man aged 50-60 years who received an inactivated influenza vaccine.

V gene TRBV27 combines with J gene TRBJ2-7, with 11 bases fitting TRBD2. From germline, CDR1 is MNHEY and CDR2 SMNVEV (reference sequence). The CDR3 is made up of 17 amino acids. Trimming cost V 5 bases and J 2 bases; bases outside gene matches: 11. The CDR3 region has the DNA TGTGCCAGCAGTCCAGCCTTGACTAGCGGGGCAGCCTACGAGCAGTACTTC. It translates to CASSPALTSGAAYEQYF.

This chain joins TRBV5-1 and TRBJ1-3; 9 nucleotides align to TRBD1. CDR3 length: 15 amino acids. Trimming cost V 0 bases and J 4 bases; bases outside gene matches: 2. Germline-derived CDR1 and CDR2 are SGHRS and YFSETQ. The CDR3 protein is CASSLGDREGNTIYF. The CDR3 DNA is TGCGCCAGCAGCTTGGGGGACAGGGAAGGAAACACCATATATTTT.

This clonotype was seen a handful of times. The J gene is TRBJ2-3, the V gene TRBV5-1; TRBD1 might be the D (6 bases). Germline V gene lookup returns CDR1 SGHRS and CDR2 YFSETQ. Trimming pared 4 bases from V and 0 bases from J, leaving 12 bases between. The CDR3 is 15 amino acids. As DNA, the CDR3 is TGCGCCAGCAGCGCCGGACAGTGGAGCACAGATACGCAGTATTTT. Its translation: CASSAGQWSTDTQYF. Supplemented by reference TRBV5-1 and TRBJ2-3, the full variable domain reads KAGVTQTPRYLIKTRGQQVTLSCSPISGHRSVSWYQQTPGQGLQFLFEYFSETQRNKGNFPGRFSGRQFSNSRSEMNVSTLELGDSALYLCASSAGQWSTDTQYFGPGTRLTVL.

This clonotype was found many times. The J gene is TRBJ2-3, the V gene TRBV25-1; D gene unclear. The V end lost 7 bases, the J end lost 5 bases, and 19 bases lay between the germline ends. The CDR3 extends over 15 amino acids. Germline assignment: CDR1 MGHDK and CDR2 SYGVNS. CDR3 loop: CASIWLGGSLDTQYF. The DNA for the CDR3 is TGTGCCAGCATTTGGTTAGGTGGTAGCTTAGATACGCAGTATTTT.

This clonotype was detected a few times. The chain joins TRBV3-1 to TRBJ1-3; no firm D call. This CDR3 region has 17 residues. Per the germline V gene, CDR1 is LGHDT and CDR2 is YNNKEL (reference sequence). V was trimmed by 0 bases and J by 0 bases, leaving 12 bases between them. The CDR3 is CASSQDVLGNSGNTIYF. CDR3 nucleotides: TGTGCCAGCAGCCAAGATGTTCTGGGAAACTCTGGAAACACCATATATTTT. Drawing the rest from reference TRBV3-1 and TRBJ1-3, the complete variable domain is DTAVSQTPKYLVTQMGNDKSIKCEQNLGHDTMYWYKQDSKKFLKIMFSYNNKELIINETVPNRFSPKSPDKAHLNLHINSLELGDSAVYFCASSQDVLGNSGNTIYFGEGSWLTVV.

V and J are TRBV6-1 and TRBJ2-5; unclear D gene. The CDR3 contains 13 residues. The germline CDR1 and CDR2 sequences are MNHNS and SASEGT. The germline V and J ends were trimmed by 2 bases and 5 bases, with 9 bases remaining between them. The CDR3 sequence is CASSEMGRETQYF. DNA of the CDR3: TGTGCCAGCAGTGAAATGGGAAGGGAGACCCAGTACTTC.

This chain links TRBV21-1 with TRBJ2-3; TRBD1 is taken as the D call from the table, unchecked against the DNA. TRBV21-1 is noted as a pseudogene. This CDR3 is 15 amino acids long. The chain's CDR3 is CASSSRKEGVIAQYF. The CDR3 DNA reads TGTGCCAGCAGCTCCAGAAAGGAAGGGGTCATTGCGCAGTATTTT.

This chain links TRBV6-1 with TRBJ2-1, with 8 bases lining up with TRBD1. The CDR3 consists of 14 residues. With V trimmed by 6 bases and J by 7 bases, 8 bases remained unmatched. Looked up from germline, CDR1 is MNHNS and CDR2 is SASEGT. In DNA, the CDR3 is TGTGCCAGCAGGGGACAGGTCTTCGATAATGAGCAGTTCTTC. This gives the protein CASRGQVFDNEQFF.

This clonotype was counted a few times. This chain connects TRBV7-8 to TRBJ2-6, with D perhaps given as TRBD1 or TRBD2 (6 bases each). This CDR3 is 17 amino acids long. The V end was cut by 7 bases, the J end by 1 base, with 17 bases between. In germline, CDR1 is SGHVS, CDR2 FQNEAQ. The CDR3 DNA reads TGTGCCAGCAAACCGACAGGAGGGTGGTCTGGGGCCAACGTCCTGACTTTC. It encodes CASKPTGGWSGANVLTF.

The chain links TRBV28 to TRBJ2-3; the D is unclear. The V end lost 2 bases, the J end lost 5 bases, and 11 bases lay between the germline ends. The CDR3 consists of 14 residues. Germline CDR1 MDHEN, CDR2 SYDVKM. The CDR3 coding sequence is TGTGCCAGCAGTTTAAGGGTTTACTTAGATACGCAGTATTTT. Translating it yields CASSLRVYLDTQYF.

The rearrangement uses TRBV7-9 and TRBJ2-1, with D possibly matching TRBD2 (7 bases). Germline V gene lookup returns CDR1 SEHNR and CDR2 FQNEAQ (reference sequence). The CDR3 loop spans 12 amino acids. The V gene lost 7 bases and the J gene lost 15 bases, with 19 bases spanning the gap. The CDR3 spells CASNPGGRVTFF. The CDR3 DNA reads TGTGCCAGCAACCCGGGGGGCAGGGTGACGTTCTTC.

This clonotype was seen a few times. The chain joins TRBV29-1 to TRBJ2-2; D is perhaps TRBD1 or TRBD2 (5 bases each). The germline V and J ends were trimmed by 6 bases and 3 bases, with 14 bases remaining between them. Germline CDR1 is SQVTM and CDR2 is ANQGSEA. The CDR3 extends over 14 amino acids. The CDR3 DNA follows: TGCAGCGTCTCGGACGTGGGGGACACCGGGGAGCTGTTTTTT. This translates into CSVSDVGDTGELFF.

This clonotype was observed a few times. The gene calls are TRBV7-8 and TRBJ1-5; D might be TRBD1 (6 bases). The V end lost 3 bases, the J end lost 0 bases, and 15 bases lay between the germline ends. CDR1 is SGHVS and CDR2 is FQNEAQ in the germline V gene. This CDR3 region has 17 residues. CDR3 loop: CASSFRDMGLSNQPQHF. The CDR3 nucleotides are TGTGCCAGCAGCTTCCGGGACATGGGCCTTAGCAATCAGCCCCAGCATTTT.

V gene TRBV28 combines with J gene TRBJ2-4; the match to TRBD1 covers 9 bases. Trimming took 4 bases from V and 0 from J; bases not matched to a gene: 10. The CDR3 is 18 amino acids. Germline values: CDR1 MDHEN, CDR2 SYDVKM. Here the CDR3 reads CASSYWTGVGLAKNIQYF. The CDR3 nucleotides are TGTGCCAGCAGTTATTGGACAGGGGTGGGGTTAGCCAAAAACATTCAGTACTTC.

The sample holds a few counts of this clonotype. The chain couples TRBV3-1 to TRBJ2-1, with 8 nucleotides matching TRBD1. CDR1 and CDR2 from the germline V gene are LGHDT and YNNKEL (reference sequence). Trimming at V came to 4 bases and at J to 4 bases, leaving 9 bases not matched to a gene. CDR3 size: 16 residues. CDR3 protein: CASSPRNRGAYNEQFF. The DNA of the CDR3 is TGTGCCAGCAGCCCCCGTAACAGGGGGGCTTACAATGAGCAGTTCTTC.

This clonotype was seen at least ten times. The chain carries TRBV11-2 and TRBJ1-1; the D is unclear. Deletions cut 2 bases from V and 4 bases from J, with 11 bases between. CDR1 SGHAT and CDR2 FQNNGV come from the germline V gene. CDR3 length: 14 residues. In DNA form, the CDR3 reads TGTGCCAGCAGCTTACTACCAGGCGGCACTGAAGCTTTCTTT. Amino acid sequence: CASSLLPGGTEAFF.

This clonotype showed up just a few times. This chain links TRBV12-3 or TRBV12-4 with TRBJ2-7; 14 positions agree with TRBD2. With V trimmed by 7 bases and J by 0 bases, 2 bases remained unmatched. The CDR3 is 15 residues long. The CDR3 nucleotides are TGTGCCAGCAAAGGACTAGCGGGGGGCTCCTACGAGCAGTACTTC. Translation gives CASKGLAGGSYEQYF.

CDR3 nucleotides: TGTGCCAGCTCACCACCGACGCTGAGCTCCTACAATGAGCAGTTCTTC. Protein: CASSPPTLSSYNEQFF. The V and J genes are TRBV18 and TRBJ2-1; D uncertain. This CDR3 comprises 16 residues. Germline values: CDR1 KGHSH, CDR2 LQKENI. With 0 bases removed from V and 0 bases from J, the gap between germline ends came to 9 bases.

The CDR3 region has the DNA TGTGCCAGCAGCTTAGGGTTGTTGGGGCAGGGCAAAGAGACCCAGTACTTC. Its translation: CASSLGLLGQGKETQYF. The V gene is TRBV11-2, the J gene TRBJ2-5, with a possible D match to TRBD1 (5 bases). The CDR3 totals 17 residues. Germline lookup yields CDR1 SGHAT and CDR2 FQNNGV. V lost 1 base to trimming and J lost 3 bases, with 18 bases between them.

This clonotype was recorded a few times. The genes are TRBV20-1 and TRBJ2-1; 8 nucleotides align to TRBD2. Trimming took 0 bases from V and 4 from J; bases not matched to a gene: 8. The CDR3 has 16 residues. Germline CDR1 and CDR2: DFQATT and SNEGSKA (reference sequence). The chain's CDR3 is CSARDTGGLGYNEQFF. CDR3 nucleotide sequence: TGCAGTGCTAGAGATACGGGGGGGCTAGGATACAATGAGCAGTTCTTC.

V and J are TRBV4-2 and TRBJ2-7; 9 nucleotides agree with TRBD1. The CDR3 runs 15 residues. The germline gives CDR1 LGHNA, CDR2 YNFKEQ. With V trimmed by 3 bases and J by 3 bases, 6 bases remained unmatched. The CDR3 spells CASSQGQGRGYEQYF. The CDR3 DNA sequence: TGTGCCAGCAGCCAGGGACAGGGACGCGGCTACGAGCAGTACTTC.

This clonotype was seen more than once but under ten times. The chain recombines TRBV18 with TRBJ2-5, with 8 positions matching TRBD1. Germline V gene data show CDR1 as KGHSH and CDR2 as LQKENI. The CDR3 length is 15 residues. V shed 4 bases, J shed 5 bases, and the junction held 9 bases outside the gene matches. The CDR3 DNA is TGTGCCAGCTCACGTACGACAGGGGCGATGGAGACCCAGTACTTC. Translation: CASSRTTGAMETQYF.

Ten or more counts support this clonotype. V gene TRBV12-3 or TRBV12-4 combines with J gene TRBJ2-7; no definite D call. The CDR3 spans 13 residues. The V end lost 3 bases, the J end lost 7 bases, and 13 bases lay between the germline ends. The CDR3 DNA sequence: TGTGCCAGCAGTTTGGAGAGAACTACGGAGCAGTACTTC. Amino acid sequence: CASSLERTTEQYF.